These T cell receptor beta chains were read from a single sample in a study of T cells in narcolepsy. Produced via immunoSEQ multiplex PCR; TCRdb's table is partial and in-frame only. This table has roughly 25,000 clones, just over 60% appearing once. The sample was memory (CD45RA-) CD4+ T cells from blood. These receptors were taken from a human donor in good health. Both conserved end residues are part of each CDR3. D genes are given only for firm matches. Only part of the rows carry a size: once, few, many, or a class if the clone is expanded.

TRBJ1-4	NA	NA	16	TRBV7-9	CASSLVSGSSAEKLFF	TGTGCCAGCAGCTTAGTTTCGGGCAGCAGTGCGGAAAAACTGTTTTTT
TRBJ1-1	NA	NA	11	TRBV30	CAWYIRGKAFF	TGTGCCTGGTATATTCGGGGGAAGGCTTTCTTT
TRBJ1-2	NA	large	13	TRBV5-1	CASSPSLTYGYTF	TGCGCCAGCAGCCCCAGCCTTACGTATGGCTACACCTTC
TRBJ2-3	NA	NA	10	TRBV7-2	CASSLRTVYF	TGTGCCAGCAGCTTGCGGACTGTCTATTTT
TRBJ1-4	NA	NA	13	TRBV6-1	CASSVDSPEKLFF	TGTGCCAGCAGTGTAGACAGCCCCGAAAAACTGTTTTTT
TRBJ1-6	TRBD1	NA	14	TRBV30	CASPGRDSNSPLHF	TGTGCCTCCCCCGGCCGGGACAGCAACTCACCCCTCCACTTT
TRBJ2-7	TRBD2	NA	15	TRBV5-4	CASSPRTSGAYEQYF	TGTGCCAGCAGCCCCCGGACTAGCGGGGCCTACGAGCAGTACTTC
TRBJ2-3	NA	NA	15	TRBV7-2	CASSFEATVTDTQYF	TGTGCCAGCAGCTTTGAGGCCACCGTCACAGATACGCAGTATTTT
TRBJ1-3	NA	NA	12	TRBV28	CASSGVGNTIYF	TGTGCCAGCAGCGGGGTGGGTAACACCATATATTTT
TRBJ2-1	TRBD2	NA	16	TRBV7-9	CASSSLTSGSGNEQFF	TGTGCCAGCAGCTCTTTAACTAGCGGGAGCGGGAATGAGCAGTTCTTC
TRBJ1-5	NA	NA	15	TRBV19	CASKTIEGVNQPQHF	TGTGCCAGTAAGACCATAGAGGGGGTCAATCAGCCCCAGCATTTT
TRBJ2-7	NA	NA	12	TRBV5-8	CASSLGTSEQYF	TGTGCCAGCAGCTTGGGGACCAGCGAGCAGTACTTC
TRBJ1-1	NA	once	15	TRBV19	CASSIPGEGRAEAFF	TGTGCCAGTAGTATCCCCGGTGAGGGGAGGGCTGAAGCTTTCTTT
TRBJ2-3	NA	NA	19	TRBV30	CAWSALVRGRRGGTDTQYF	TGTGCCTGGAGTGCACTGGTAAGGGGGCGGCGCGGGGGCACAGATACGCAGTATTTT
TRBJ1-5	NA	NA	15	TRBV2	CASSIQGLSNQPQHF	TGTGCCAGCAGTATTCAGGGATTGAGCAATCAGCCCCAGCATTTT
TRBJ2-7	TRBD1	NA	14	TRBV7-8	CASSWAGGRDEQYF	TGTGCCAGCAGCTGGGCAGGGGGTCGGGACGAGCAGTACTTC